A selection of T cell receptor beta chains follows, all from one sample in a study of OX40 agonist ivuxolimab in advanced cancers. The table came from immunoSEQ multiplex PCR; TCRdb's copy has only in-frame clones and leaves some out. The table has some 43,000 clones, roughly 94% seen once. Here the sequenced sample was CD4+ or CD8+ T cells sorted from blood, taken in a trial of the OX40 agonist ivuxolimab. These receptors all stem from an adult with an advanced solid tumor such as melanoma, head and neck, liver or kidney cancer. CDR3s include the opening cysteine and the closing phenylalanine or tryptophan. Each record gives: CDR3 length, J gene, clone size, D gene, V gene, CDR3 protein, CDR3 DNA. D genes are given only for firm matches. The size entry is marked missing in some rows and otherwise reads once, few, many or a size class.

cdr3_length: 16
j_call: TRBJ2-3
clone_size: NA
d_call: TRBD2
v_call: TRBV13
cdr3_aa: CASSPETSGGTDTQYF
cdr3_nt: TGTGCCAGCAGCCCAGAGACTAGCGGGGGCACAGATACGCAGTATTTT

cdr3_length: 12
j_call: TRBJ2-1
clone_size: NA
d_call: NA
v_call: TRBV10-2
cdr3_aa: CASSLLGDEQFF
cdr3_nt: TGCGCCAGCAGTCTCCTGGGCGATGAGCAGTTCTTC

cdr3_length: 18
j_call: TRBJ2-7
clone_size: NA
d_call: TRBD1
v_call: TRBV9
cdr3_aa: CASSLQPGQGYAGYEQYF
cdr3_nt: TGTGCCAGCAGCTTACAACCGGGACAGGGGTATGCTGGCTACGAGCAGTACTTC

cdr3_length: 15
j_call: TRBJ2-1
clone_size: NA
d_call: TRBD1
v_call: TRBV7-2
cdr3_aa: CASKQGPPDYNEQFF
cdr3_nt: TGTGCCAGCAAACAGGGGCCCCCGGATTACAATGAGCAGTTCTTC

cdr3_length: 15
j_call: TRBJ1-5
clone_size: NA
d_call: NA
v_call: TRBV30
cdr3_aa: CAWSEGTTSNQPQHF
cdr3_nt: TGTGCCTGGTCTGAGGGGACAACTAGCAATCAGCCCCAGCATTTT

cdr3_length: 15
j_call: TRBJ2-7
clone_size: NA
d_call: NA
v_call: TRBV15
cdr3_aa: CATSSSQLTSYEQYF
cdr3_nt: TGTGCCACCAGCAGCTCACAGTTAACCTCCTACGAGCAGTACTTC

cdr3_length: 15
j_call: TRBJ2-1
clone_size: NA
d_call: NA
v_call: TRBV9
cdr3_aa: CASSVSRAPYNEQFF
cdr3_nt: TGTGCCAGCAGCGTATCCAGGGCGCCCTACAATGAGCAGTTCTTC

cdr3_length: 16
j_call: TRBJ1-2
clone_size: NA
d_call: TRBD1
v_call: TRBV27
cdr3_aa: CASSRQGARSLDGYTF
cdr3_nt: TGTGCCAGCAGTAGACAGGGGGCGCGAAGTCTCGATGGCTACACCTTC

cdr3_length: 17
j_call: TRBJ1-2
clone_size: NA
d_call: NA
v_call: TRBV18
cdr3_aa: CASSPRSAPDRDSGYTF
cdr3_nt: TGTGCCAGCTCACCACGGTCTGCCCCGGACCGCGATTCGGGCTACACCTTC

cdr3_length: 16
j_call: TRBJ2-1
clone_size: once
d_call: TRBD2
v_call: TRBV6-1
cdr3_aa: CASSGYPSGSYNEQFF
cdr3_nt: TGTGCCAGCAGTGGCTACCCTAGCGGGAGCTACAATGAGCAGTTCTTC

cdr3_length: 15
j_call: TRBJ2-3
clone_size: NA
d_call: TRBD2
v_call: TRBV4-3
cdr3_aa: CASSQELAGIDTQYF
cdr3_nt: TGCGCCAGCAGCCAAGAACTAGCGGGGATAGATACGCAGTATTTT

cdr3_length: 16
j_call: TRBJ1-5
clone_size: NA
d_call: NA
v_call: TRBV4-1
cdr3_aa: CASSQGRGGGNQPQHF
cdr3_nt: TGCGCCAGCAGCCAAGGACGAGGCGGAGGGAATCAGCCCCAGCATTTT

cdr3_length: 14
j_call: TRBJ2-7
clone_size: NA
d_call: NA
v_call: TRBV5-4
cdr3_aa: CASSFRESSYEQYF
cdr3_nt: TGTGCCAGCAGCTTCAGGGAGAGCTCCTACGAGCAGTACTTC

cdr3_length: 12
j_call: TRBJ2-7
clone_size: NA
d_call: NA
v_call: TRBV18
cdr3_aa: CASSPAGYEQYF
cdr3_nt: TGTGCCAGCTCACCAGCGGGGTACGAGCAGTACTTC

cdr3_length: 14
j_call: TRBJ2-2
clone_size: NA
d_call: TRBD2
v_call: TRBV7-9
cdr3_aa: CASSLLTSAGELFF
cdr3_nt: TGTGCCAGCAGCTTATTGACTAGCGCCGGGGAGCTGTTTTTT

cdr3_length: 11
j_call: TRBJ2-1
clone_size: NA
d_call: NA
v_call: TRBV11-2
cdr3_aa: CASRSRLVQFF
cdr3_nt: TGTGCCAGCAGATCCAGACTAGTACAGTTCTTC

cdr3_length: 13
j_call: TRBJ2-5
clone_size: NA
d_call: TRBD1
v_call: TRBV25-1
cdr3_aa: CASSGRGRETQYF
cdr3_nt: TGTGCCAGCAGTGGAAGGGGGCGGGAGACCCAGTACTTC

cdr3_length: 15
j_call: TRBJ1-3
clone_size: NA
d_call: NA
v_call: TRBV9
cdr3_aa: CASSVGQNLGNTIYF
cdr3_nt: TGTGCCAGCAGCGTAGGACAGAACCTCGGAAACACCATATATTTT

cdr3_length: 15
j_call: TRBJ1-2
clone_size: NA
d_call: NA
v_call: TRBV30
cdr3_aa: CAWRPFVAGLYGYTF
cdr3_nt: TGTGCCTGGAGACCTTTCGTCGCAGGCCTCTATGGCTACACCTTC

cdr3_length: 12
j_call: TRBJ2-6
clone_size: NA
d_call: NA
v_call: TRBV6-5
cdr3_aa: CAAFSGANVLTF
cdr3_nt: TGTGCCGCCTTCTCTGGGGCCAACGTCCTGACTTTC

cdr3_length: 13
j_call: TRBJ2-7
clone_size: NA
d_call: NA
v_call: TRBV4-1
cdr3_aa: CASSSDTSYEQYF
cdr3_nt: TGCGCCAGCAGTTCTGATACCTCCTACGAGCAGTACTTC

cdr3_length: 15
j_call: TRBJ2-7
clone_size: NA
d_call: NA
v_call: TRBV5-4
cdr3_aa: CASSLAYGTSYEQYF
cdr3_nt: TGTGCCAGCAGCTTGGCGTACGGAACTTCCTACGAGCAGTACTTC

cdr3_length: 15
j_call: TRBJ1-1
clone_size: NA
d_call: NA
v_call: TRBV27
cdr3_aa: CASSLSGLMNTEAFF
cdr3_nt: TGTGCCAGCAGTTTATCGGGATTAATGAACACTGAAGCTTTCTTT

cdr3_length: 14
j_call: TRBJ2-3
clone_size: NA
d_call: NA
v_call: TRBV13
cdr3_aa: CASSLGSSTDTQYF
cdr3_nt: TGTGCCAGCAGCTTAGGGTCGTCCACAGATACGCAGTATTTT

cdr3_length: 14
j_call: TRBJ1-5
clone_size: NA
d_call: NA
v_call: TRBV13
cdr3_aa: CASSLGAGLQPQHF
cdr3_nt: TGTGCCAGCAGCTTAGGCGCAGGGTTACAGCCCCAGCATTTT

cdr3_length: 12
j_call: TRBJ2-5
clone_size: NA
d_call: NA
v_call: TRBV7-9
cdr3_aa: CASSSTVETQYF
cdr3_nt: TGTGCCAGCAGCTCGACCGTAGAGACCCAGTACTTC

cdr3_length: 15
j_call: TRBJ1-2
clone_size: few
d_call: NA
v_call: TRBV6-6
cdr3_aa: CASSFSGITNYGYTF
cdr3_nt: TGTGCCAGCAGTTTCTCAGGGATAACTAACTATGGCTACACCTTC

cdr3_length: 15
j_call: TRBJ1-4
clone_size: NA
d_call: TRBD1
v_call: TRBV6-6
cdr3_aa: CASRLRGRTNEKLFF
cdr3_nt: TGTGCCAGCAGACTGAGGGGGCGAACTAATGAAAAACTGTTTTTT

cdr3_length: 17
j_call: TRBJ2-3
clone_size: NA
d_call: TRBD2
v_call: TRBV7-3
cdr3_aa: CASSYPSGGRSPDTQYF
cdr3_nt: TGTGCCAGCAGCTACCCGAGCGGCGGGAGATCCCCAGATACGCAGTATTTT

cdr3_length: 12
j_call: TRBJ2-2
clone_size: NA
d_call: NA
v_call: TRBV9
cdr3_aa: CASSDLSGELFF
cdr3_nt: TGTGCCAGCAGCGACCTTTCCGGGGAGCTGTTTTTT

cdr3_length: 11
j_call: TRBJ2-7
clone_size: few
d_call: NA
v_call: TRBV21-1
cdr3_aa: CASTRPHEQYF
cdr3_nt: TGTGCCAGCACCAGACCCCACGAGCAGTACTTC

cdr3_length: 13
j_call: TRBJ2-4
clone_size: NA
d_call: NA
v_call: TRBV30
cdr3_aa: CAWSRSGREVQYF
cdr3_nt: TGTGCCTGGAGCCGGTCGGGCCGGGAAGTTCAGTACTTC

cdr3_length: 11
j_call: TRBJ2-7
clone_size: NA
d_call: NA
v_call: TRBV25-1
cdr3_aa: CASSPPREQYF
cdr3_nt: TGTGCCAGCTCCCCCCCCCGGGAGCAGTACTTC

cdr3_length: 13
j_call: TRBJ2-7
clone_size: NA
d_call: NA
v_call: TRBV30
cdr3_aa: CAWSVTGAYEQYF
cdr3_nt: TGTGCCTGGAGTGTAACCGGCGCCTACGAGCAGTACTTC

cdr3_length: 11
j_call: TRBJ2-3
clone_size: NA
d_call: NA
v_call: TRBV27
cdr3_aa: CASSFGDTQYF
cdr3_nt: TGTGCCAGCAGTTTTGGAGATACGCAGTATTTT

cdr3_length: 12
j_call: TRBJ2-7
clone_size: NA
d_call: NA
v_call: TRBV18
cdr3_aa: CASFTTGYEQYF
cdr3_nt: TGTGCCAGCTTCACAACGGGTTACGAGCAGTACTTC

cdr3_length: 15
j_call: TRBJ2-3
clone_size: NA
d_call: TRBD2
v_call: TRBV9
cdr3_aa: CASSGSGRAADTQYF
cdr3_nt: TGTGCCAGCAGCGGATCCGGGAGGGCCGCAGATACGCAGTATTTT

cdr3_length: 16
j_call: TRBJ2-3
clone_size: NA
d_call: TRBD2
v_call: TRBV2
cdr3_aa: CASSSLAGETPDTQYF
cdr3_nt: TGTGCCAGCAGTAGCTTAGCGGGTGAAACACCCGATACGCAGTATTTT

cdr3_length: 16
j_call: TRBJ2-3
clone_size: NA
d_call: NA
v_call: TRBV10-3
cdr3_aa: CAISESQEPSTDTQYF
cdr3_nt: TGTGCCATCAGTGAGTCCCAGGAACCTAGCACAGATACGCAGTATTTT

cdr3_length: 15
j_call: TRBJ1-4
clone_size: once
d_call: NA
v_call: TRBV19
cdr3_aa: CASSTRTAHNEKLFF
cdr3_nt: TGTGCCAGTAGTACGAGGACAGCTCATAATGAAAAACTGTTTTTT

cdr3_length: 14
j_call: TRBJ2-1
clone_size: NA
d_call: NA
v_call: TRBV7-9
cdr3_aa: CASSLVRGRDEQFF
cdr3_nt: TGTGCCAGCAGCTTAGTCCGGGGTCGCGATGAGCAGTTCTTC

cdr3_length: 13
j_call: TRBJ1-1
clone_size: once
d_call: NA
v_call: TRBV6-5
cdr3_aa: CASSYRGRSEAFF
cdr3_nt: TGTGCCAGCAGTTACCGGGGGCGAAGTGAAGCTTTCTTT

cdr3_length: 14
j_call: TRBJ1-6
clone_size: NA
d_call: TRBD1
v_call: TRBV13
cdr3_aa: CASSSGTGLSPLHF
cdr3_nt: TGTGCCAGCAGCTCCGGGACAGGGCTTTCACCCCTCCACTTT

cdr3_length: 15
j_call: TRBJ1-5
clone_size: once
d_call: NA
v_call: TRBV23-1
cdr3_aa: CASSQEAGNNQPQHF
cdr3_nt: TGCGCCAGCAGCCAAGAAGCAGGAAATAATCAGCCCCAGCATTTT

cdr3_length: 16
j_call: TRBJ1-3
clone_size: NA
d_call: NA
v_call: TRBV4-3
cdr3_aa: CASSQDRDSSGNTIYF
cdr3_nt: TGCGCCAGCAGCCAAGATCGAGACAGCTCTGGAAACACCATATATTTT

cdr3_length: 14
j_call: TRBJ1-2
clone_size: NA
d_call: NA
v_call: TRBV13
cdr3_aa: CASSLAHETYGYTF
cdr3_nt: TGTGCCAGCAGCTTAGCCCACGAGACCTATGGCTACACCTTC

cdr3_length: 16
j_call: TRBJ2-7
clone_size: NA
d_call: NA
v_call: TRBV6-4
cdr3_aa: CASSDLLPNPPHEQYF
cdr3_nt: TGTGCCAGCAGTGACTTACTACCAAACCCCCCCCACGAGCAGTACTTC

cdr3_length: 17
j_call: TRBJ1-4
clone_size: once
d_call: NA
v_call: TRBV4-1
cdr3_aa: CASSRQIIGFAGEKLFF
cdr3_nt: TGCGCCAGCAGCCGCCAAATAATAGGGTTTGCGGGTGAAAAACTGTTTTTT

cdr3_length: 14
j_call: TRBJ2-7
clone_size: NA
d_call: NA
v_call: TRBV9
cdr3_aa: CASSVAVGAHEQYF
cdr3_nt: TGTGCCAGCAGCGTAGCGGTGGGAGCCCACGAGCAGTACTTC

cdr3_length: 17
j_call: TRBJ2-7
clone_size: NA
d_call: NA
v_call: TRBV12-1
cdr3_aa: CASSPRQAGRSSAEQYF
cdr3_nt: TGTGCCAGCAGCCCCCGACAGGCGGGTCGCAGCTCGGCTGAGCAGTACTTC

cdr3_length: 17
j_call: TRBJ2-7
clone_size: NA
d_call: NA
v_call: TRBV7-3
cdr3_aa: CASSLGGAGDPTYEQYF
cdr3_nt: TGTGCCAGCAGCTTAGGGGGGGCAGGGGACCCCACCTACGAGCAGTACTTC

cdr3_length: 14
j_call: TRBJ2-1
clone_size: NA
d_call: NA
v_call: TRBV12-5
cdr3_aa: CASGLAGPYNEQFF
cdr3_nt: TGTGCTAGTGGTTTGGCGGGCCCCTACAATGAGCAGTTCTTC

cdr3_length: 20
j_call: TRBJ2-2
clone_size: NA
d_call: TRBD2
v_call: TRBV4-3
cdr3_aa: CASSRSIRTSGDANTGELFF
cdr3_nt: TGCGCCAGCAGCCGGAGCATAAGGACTAGCGGAGACGCGAACACCGGGGAGCTGTTTTTT

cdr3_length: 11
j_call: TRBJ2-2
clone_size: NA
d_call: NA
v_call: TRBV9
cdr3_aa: CASGGTGELFF
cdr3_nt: TGTGCCAGCGGGGGGACCGGGGAGCTGTTTTTT

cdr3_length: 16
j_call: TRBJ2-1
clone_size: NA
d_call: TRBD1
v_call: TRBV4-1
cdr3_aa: CASSQVQTGSDNEQFF
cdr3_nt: TGCGCCAGCAGCCAAGTTCAGACAGGGAGCGACAATGAGCAGTTCTTC

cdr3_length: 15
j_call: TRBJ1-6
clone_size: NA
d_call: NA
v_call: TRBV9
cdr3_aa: CASSVTGERNSPLHF
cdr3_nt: TGTGCCAGCAGCGTCACCGGGGAAAGGAATTCACCCCTCCACTTT